The 23 T cell receptor beta chains given below trace back to one sample, sequenced in a study of T cell responses to AZD1222 COVID-19 vaccine. TCRdb's copy holds only in-frame clones and misses some; the assay was immunoSEQ multiplex PCR. The table lists approximately 150,000 clones, about 95% of them singletons. Sequences were derived from peripheral blood, sampled on day 0 of AZD1222 vaccination. These receptors originate from an adult in good health.

The rearrangement uses TRBV19 and TRBJ2-3; TRBD2 agrees at 13 bases. Germline CDR1 LNHDA, CDR2 SQIVND (reference sequence). This CDR3 is 16 amino acids long. V trimming: 6 bases; J trimming: 1 base; junction bases outside the gene matches: 4. In DNA, the CDR3 is TGTGCCAGTAGCCTCGGACTAGCGGGGGGCACAGATACGCAGTATTTT. Translated: CASSLGLAGGTDTQYF.

This chain joins TRBV15 and TRBJ2-3, with TRBD1 matching 8 bases. There are 12 residues in the CDR3. The V segment lost 6 bases and the J segment 5 bases; nucleotides outside the gene matches: 1. In germline, CDR1 is LNHNV, CDR2 YYDKDF (reference sequence). CDR3 nucleotides: TGTGCCACCAGTACAGGGGGAGATACGCAGTATTTT. Amino acids: CATSTGGDTQYF.

V is TRBV5-1 and J is TRBJ1-6, with a tentative D call TRBD1 (6 bases). V was trimmed by 1 base and J by 6 bases, leaving 11 bases between them. The CDR3 contains 15 residues. The germline V gene encodes CDR1 SGHRS and CDR2 YFSETQ. CDR3 residues: CASSLLTGINSPLHF. Written as DNA, the CDR3 is TGCGCCAGCAGCTTGCTAACAGGGATTAATTCACCCCTCCACTTT.

The J gene is TRBJ1-2, the V gene TRBV4-1; TRBD1 matches at 12 bases. Germline V gene data show CDR1 as MGHRA and CDR2 as YSYEKL. The CDR3 is 15 residues long. V lost 0 bases and J lost 7; bases outside the gene matches: 3. DNA for the CDR3: TGCGCCAGCAGCCAAGAGGGACAGGGGGCTGCTGGCTACACCTTC. Protein sequence: CASSQEGQGAAGYTF.

The chain recombines TRBV6-2 or TRBV6-3 with TRBJ2-4, with D possibly matching TRBD2 (5 bases). The germline gives CDR1 MNHEY, CDR2 SVGEGT. Between the trimmed V and J ends, which lost 2 bases and 7 bases, there was a span of 15 bases. The CDR3 consists of 15 residues. The chain's CDR3 is CASSYIGLRWNIQYF. CDR3 nucleotide sequence: TGTGCCAGCAGTTACATAGGACTTCGCTGGAACATTCAGTACTTC.

The chain couples TRBV7-2 to TRBJ1-6; unclear D gene. Germline assignment: CDR1 SGHTA and CDR2 FQGNSA. With 1 base removed from V and 9 bases from J, the gap between germline ends came to 10 bases. The CDR3 loop spans 14 amino acids. CDR3 coding DNA: TGTGCCAGCAGCTTAGTGGGTTCCATTTCACCCCTCCACTTT. Amino acids: CASSLVGSISPLHF.

This sequence joins TRBV7-2 and TRBJ1-1, with a tentative D call TRBD1 (5 bases). The V end was cut by 1 base, the J end by 4 bases, with 10 bases between. The CDR3 consists of 14 residues. CDR1 and CDR2 (germline): SGHTA, FQGNSA. The CDR3 nucleotides read TGTGCCAGCAGCTTAGACAGGTTGGCCACTGAAGCTTTCTTT. Protein: CASSLDRLATEAFF.

The rearrangement joins TRBV2 to TRBJ1-4, with TRBD1 identical over 9 bases. Germline lookup yields CDR1 SNHLY and CDR2 FYNNEI. CDR3 length: 17 residues. The ends lost 5 bases at V and 8 bases at J; junction bases unmatched: 15. The DNA for the CDR3 is TGTGCCAGCAGTCACCAGGGACAGGGAGCATTCGGGGAAAAACTGTTTTTT. Translation gives CASSHQGQGAFGEKLFF.

The chain links TRBV11-2 to TRBJ2-2; 9 nucleotides line up with TRBD1. The junction had 10 bases not matched to a gene; V was cut back by 4 bases and J by 4 bases. This CDR3 region has 17 residues. CDR1 SGHAT and CDR2 FQNNGV come from the germline V gene. Here the CDR3 reads CASSSGRTGATTGELFF. In DNA, the CDR3 is TGTGCCAGCAGCTCAGGACGGACAGGGGCGACCACCGGGGAGCTGTTTTTT.

This clone has only a few counts. Written as DNA, the CDR3 is TGTGCCACCTCCGCCGGGGGGAGCAATCAGCCCCAGCATTTT. Its translation is CATSAGGSNQPQHF. The chain employs TRBV5-5 and TRBJ1-5, with D perhaps TRBD1 (5 bases). CDR1 is SGHKS, CDR2 YYEKEE, per germline (reference sequence). The CDR3 spans 14 residues. Trimming took off 9 bases at V and 1 base at J, with 14 bases between the two ends.

This chain uses TRBV5-1 with TRBJ2-1, with 10 positions matching TRBD2. Germline trimming cut 9 bases from V and 4 bases from J; bases unmatched to any gene: 10. The CDR3 length is 15 residues. The V gene's germline CDR1 is SGHRS and CDR2 YFSETQ. CDR3 bases: TGCGCCACCACTTTCGGGACTAGCGTATACAATGAGCAGTTCTTC. This codes for CATTFGTSVYNEQFF.

The chain is built from TRBV10-3 and TRBJ1-1; D uncertain. Germline values: CDR1 ENHRY, CDR2 SYGVKD. Trimming removed 9 bases from V and 1 base from J, with 9 bases in between. The CDR3 spans 12 residues. CDR3 in amino acids: CAIGKGNTEAFF. CDR3 coding DNA: TGTGCCATAGGGAAGGGGAACACTGAAGCTTTCTTT.

This clone was detected only once. The chain combines TRBV11-2 with TRBJ1-2, with a possible D match to TRBD1 (5 bases). Germline V gene data show CDR1 as SGHAT and CDR2 as FQNNGV. Trimming took 4 bases from V and 6 from J, leaving 15 bases between them. CDR3 length: 14 residues. Here the CDR3 reads CASSSRDPRDGYTF. CDR3 DNA: TGTGCCAGCAGCTCCCGGGACCCCAGGGATGGCTACACCTTC. The complete variable domain, with remaining parts taken from reference TRBV11-2 and TRBJ1-2, reads EAGVAQSPRYKIIEKRQSVAFWCNPISGHATLYWYQQILGQGPKLLIQFQNNGVVDDSQLPKDRFSAERLKGVDSTLKIQPAKLEDSAVYLCASSSRDPRDGYTFGSGTRLTVV.

The chain employs TRBV4-3 and TRBJ2-3, with D perhaps matching TRBD2 (5 bases). The CDR3 is 14 residues long. CDR1 is LGHNA and CDR2 is YSLEER in the germline V gene. Trimming removed 1 base at V and 2 bases at J, with 7 bases between. The CDR3 nucleotides read TGCGCCAGCAGCCAAGGAGGGTCCACAGATACGCAGTATTTT. It specifies CASSQGGSTDTQYF.

V gene TRBV7-8 combines with J gene TRBJ1-2, with D unresolved. Germline-derived CDR1 and CDR2 are SGHVS and FQNEAQ. The CDR3 has 15 residues. V gave up 5 bases and J gave up 2 bases, with 15 bases separating them. CDR3 in amino acids: CASSPGRSANYGYTF. DNA of the CDR3: TGTGCCAGCAGCCCCGGACGCTCGGCGAACTATGGCTACACCTTC. Full variable domain (remainder filled in from reference TRBV7-8 and TRBJ1-2): GAGVSQSPRYKVAKRGQDVALRCDPISGHVSLFWYQQALGQGPEFLTYFQNEAQLDKSGLPSDRFFAERPEGSVSTLKIQRTQQEDSAVYLCASSPGRSANYGYTFGSGTRLTVV.

The chain has TRBV5-1 and TRBJ2-5, with D possibly matching TRBD1 (6 bases). The CDR3 runs 14 residues. The V and J ends lost 0 bases and 5 bases respectively, with 11 bases between them. Germline V lookup: CDR1 SGHRS, CDR2 YFSETQ. CDR3 DNA: TGCGCCAGCAGCTTGGACAGGGTCTGGGAGACCCAGTACTTC. Its translation: CASSLDRVWETQYF.

V is TRBV2 and J is TRBJ2-5; TRBD2 agrees at 7 bases. V was pared by 7 bases and J by 5 bases, with 19 bases of the junction left unmatched. This CDR3 spans 17 amino acids. From germline, CDR1 is SNHLY and CDR2 FYNNEI. The chain's CDR3 is CASIRSGAMGGGETQYF. The CDR3 bases are TGTGCCAGCATACGCTCCGGGGCGATGGGGGGAGGGGAGACCCAGTACTTC.

Regarding this clone: One end of the junction does not line up with germline, which may come from a read error. V usage is TRBV2 and J usage is TRBJ1-5, with D unclear. Germline-derived CDR1 and CDR2 are SNHLY and FYNNEI. CDR3 length: 12 residues. The CDR3 here is CASREGNQPQHF. CDR3 sequence (DNA): TGTGCCAGCAGGGAAGGGAATCAGCCCCAGCATTTT.

V and J are TRBV4-3 and TRBJ2-1; 12 nucleotides line up with TRBD2. Germline CDR1 reads LGHNA; CDR2 reads YSLEER. The CDR3 runs to 16 residues. The V segment lost 5 bases and the J segment 6 bases; nucleotides outside the gene matches: 8. The CDR3 reads CASSFGASGRANEQFF. In nucleotides, the CDR3 is TGCGCCAGCAGCTTTGGGGCTAGCGGGAGGGCCAATGAGCAGTTCTTC.

V is TRBV5-1 and J is TRBJ1-4, with no clear D. This CDR3 contains 16 residues. Per germline, CDR1 SGHRS and CDR2 YFSETQ. Trimming removed 0 bases at V and 0 bases at J, with 9 bases between. The CDR3 sequence: CASSLESAATNEKLFF. The CDR3, as DNA: TGCGCCAGCAGCTTGGAGTCAGCCGCAACTAATGAAAAACTGTTTTTT.

Here the CDR3 reads CASSLGPRGYEQYV. In DNA form, the CDR3 reads TGTGCCAGCAGCTTAGGGCCCAGGGGATACGAGCAGTACGTC. V gene TRBV7-2 combines with J gene TRBJ2-7; TRBD1 might be the D (6 bases). The CDR3 sequence is 14 residues long. Germline CDR1 and CDR2: SGHTA and FQGNSA. V was trimmed by 1 base and J by 4 bases, leaving 11 bases between them.

This chain links TRBV18 with TRBJ1-2; 8 nucleotides line up with TRBD1. CDR3 length equals 15 residues. In germline, CDR1 is KGHSH, CDR2 LQKENI. With 5 bases clipped from V and 0 bases from J, the junction kept 5 bases outside the gene matches. CDR3 in DNA: TGTGCCAGCTCAAGACAGGGGACAGCTAACTATGGCTACACCTTC. This encodes CASSRQGTANYGYTF.

This clone turned up a few times. The CDR3 DNA reads as TGTGCCAGCAGCTTAAACTCCCCAGGAAATAGCAATCAGCCCCAGCATTTT. Translating gives CASSLNSPGNSNQPQHF. The V gene is TRBV7-2, the J gene TRBJ1-5; no definite D call. The germline V gene has CDR1 SGHTA and CDR2 FQGNSA. The CDR3 contains 17 residues. V gave up 2 bases and J gave up 0 bases, with 14 bases separating them.